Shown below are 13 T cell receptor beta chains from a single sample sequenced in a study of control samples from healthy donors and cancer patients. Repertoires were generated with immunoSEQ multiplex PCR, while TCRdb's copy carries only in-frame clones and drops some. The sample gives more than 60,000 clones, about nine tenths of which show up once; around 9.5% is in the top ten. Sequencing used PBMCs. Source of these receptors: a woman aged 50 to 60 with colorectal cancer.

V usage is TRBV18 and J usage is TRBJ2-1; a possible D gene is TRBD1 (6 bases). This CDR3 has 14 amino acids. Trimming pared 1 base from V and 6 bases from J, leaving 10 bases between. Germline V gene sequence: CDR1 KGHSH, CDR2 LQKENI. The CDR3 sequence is CASSPRTGINEQFF. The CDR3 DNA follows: TGTGCCAGCTCACCACGAACAGGGATCAATGAGCAGTTCTTC.

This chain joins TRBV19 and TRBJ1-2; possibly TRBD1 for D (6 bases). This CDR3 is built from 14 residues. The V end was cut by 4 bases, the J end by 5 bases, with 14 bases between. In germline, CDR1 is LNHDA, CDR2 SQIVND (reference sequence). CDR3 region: CASSNWGLLYGYTF. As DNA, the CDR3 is TGTGCCAGTAGTAATTGGGGGCTCCTATATGGCTACACCTTC.

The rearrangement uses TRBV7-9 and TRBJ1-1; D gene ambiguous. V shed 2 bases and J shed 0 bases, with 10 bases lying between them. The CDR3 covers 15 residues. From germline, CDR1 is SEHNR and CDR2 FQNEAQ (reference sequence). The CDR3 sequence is CASSLILTLNTEAFF. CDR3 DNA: TGTGCCAGCAGCTTAATCCTGACTCTGAACACTGAAGCTTTCTTT.

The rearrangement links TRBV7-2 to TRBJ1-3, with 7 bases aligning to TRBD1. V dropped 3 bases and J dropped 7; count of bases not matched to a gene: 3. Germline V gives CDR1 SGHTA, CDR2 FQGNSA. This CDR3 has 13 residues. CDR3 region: CASSFTGVNTIYF. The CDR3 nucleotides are TGTGCCAGCAGCTTCACAGGGGTGAACACCATATATTTT.

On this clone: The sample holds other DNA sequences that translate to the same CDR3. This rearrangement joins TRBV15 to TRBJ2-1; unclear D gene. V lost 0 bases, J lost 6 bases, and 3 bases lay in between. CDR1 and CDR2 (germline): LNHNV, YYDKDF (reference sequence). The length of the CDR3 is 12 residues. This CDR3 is CATSRDSNEQFF. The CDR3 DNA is TGTGCCACCAGCAGAGATTCCAATGAGCAGTTCTTC.

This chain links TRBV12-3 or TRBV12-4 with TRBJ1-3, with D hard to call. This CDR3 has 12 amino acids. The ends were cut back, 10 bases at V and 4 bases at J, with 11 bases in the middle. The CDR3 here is CATGRIGNTIYF. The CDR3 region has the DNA TGTGCCACCGGAAGGATAGGAAACACCATATATTTT.

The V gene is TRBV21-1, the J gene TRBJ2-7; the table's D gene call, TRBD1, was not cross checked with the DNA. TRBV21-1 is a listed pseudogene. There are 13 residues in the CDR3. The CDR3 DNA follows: TGTGCCAGCAGCAAATGGCTCTCCTACGAGCAGTACGTC. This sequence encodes CASSKWLSYEQYV.

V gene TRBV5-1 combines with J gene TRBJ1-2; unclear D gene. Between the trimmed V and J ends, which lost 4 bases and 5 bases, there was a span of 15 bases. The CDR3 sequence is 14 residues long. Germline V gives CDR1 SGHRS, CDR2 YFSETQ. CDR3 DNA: TGCGCCAGCAGCCCGGGAGGGCAAGTATATGGCTACACCTTC. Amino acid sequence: CASSPGGQVYGYTF.

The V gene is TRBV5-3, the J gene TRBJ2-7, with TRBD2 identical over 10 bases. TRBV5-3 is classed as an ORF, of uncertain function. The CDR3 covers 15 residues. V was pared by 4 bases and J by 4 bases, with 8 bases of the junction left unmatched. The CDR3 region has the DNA TGTGCCAGAAGCGCGGGGGCTAGCGGGGGTTACGAGCAGTACGTC. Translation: CARSAGASGGYEQYV.

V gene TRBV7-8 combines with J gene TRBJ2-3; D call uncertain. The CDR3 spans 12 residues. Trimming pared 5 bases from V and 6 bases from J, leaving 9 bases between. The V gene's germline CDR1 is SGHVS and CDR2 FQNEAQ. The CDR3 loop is CASSQTTDTQYF. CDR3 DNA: TGTGCCAGCAGCCAAACTACGGATACGCAGTATTTT.

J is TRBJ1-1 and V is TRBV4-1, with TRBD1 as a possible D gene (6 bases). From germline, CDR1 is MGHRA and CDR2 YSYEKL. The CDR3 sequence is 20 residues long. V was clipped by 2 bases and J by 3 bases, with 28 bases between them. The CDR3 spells CASSQRPRGTTSRGDTEAFF. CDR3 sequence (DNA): TGCGCCAGCAGCCAAAGGCCACGAGGGACAACAAGCCGGGGGGACACTGAAGCTTTCTTT.

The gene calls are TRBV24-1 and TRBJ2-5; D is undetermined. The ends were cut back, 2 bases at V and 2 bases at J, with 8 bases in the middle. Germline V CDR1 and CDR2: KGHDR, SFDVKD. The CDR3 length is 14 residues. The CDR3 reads CATSDSGRQETQYF. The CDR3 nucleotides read TGTGCCACCAGTGATTCTGGCAGACAAGAGACCCAGTACTTC.

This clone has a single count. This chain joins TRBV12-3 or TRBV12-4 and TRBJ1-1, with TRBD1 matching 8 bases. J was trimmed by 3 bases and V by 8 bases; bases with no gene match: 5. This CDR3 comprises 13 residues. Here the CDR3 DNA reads TGTGCCAGCGGCCCGACAGGGGACACTGAAGCTTTCTTT. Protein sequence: CASGPTGDTEAFF.